The rows below give T cell receptor beta chains drawn from one sample of a study of T cell responses to AZD1222 COVID-19 vaccine. Here immunoSEQ multiplex PCR was the method, and the copy in TCRdb shows in-frame clones only, minus some. The sample holds some 130,000 clones, roughly 89% seen once. The input for sequencing was peripheral blood, taken on day 0 of AZD1222 vaccination. The receptors here all came from an adult in good health. CDR3s include the opening cysteine and the closing phenylalanine or tryptophan. D genes are given only for firm matches. Not every row has a clone size; where given, it reads once, few, many or a size class.

CDR3 DNA	CDR3 protein	J gene	clone size	D gene	V gene
TGCGCCAGCAGCCCTGGGACTAGCGGTTCCACAGATACGCAGTATTTT	CASSPGTSGSTDTQYF	TRBJ2-3	-	TRBD2	TRBV5-1
TGCGCCAGCAGCTTGGGTACCGGGACACCGAACACTGAAGCTTTCTTT	CASSLGTGTPNTEAFF	TRBJ1-1	-	-	TRBV5-1
TGTGCCAGCAGTTTATTTCCCGCTGGGCCCTACGAGCAGTACTTC	CASSLFPAGPYEQYF	TRBJ2-7	-	-	TRBV27
TGTGCCAGCAGCTTAAGGCGGGGGGATGGCCAGCCCCAGCATTTT	CASSLRRGDGQPQHF	TRBJ1-5	-	-	TRBV7-8
TGTGCCAGCAGGGTAAGCTTTTCTACTGAAGCTTTCTTT	CASRVSFSTEAFF	TRBJ1-1	once	-	TRBV6-5
TGTGCCAGCAGTTACTCGACCGCAGATGGCTACACCTTC	CASSYSTADGYTF	TRBJ1-2	-	-	TRBV6-5
TGTGCCAGCAGCTCCCCGGGACATCAAGAGACCCAGTACTTC	CASSSPGHQETQYF	TRBJ2-5	-	-	TRBV5-4
TGTGCCAGCAGCCAAGACCGGGGACTAAGGAACAATGAGCAGTTCTTC	CASSQDRGLRNNEQFF	TRBJ2-1	-	TRBD2	TRBV3-1/TRBV3-2
TGTGCCAGCAGTCCGGGACTACGGAATGAGCAGTTCTTC	CASSPGLRNEQFF	TRBJ2-1	-	TRBD2	TRBV6-5
TGCGCCAGCAGTGCGGAGACAGGGAGTGGTGAGCAGTTCTTC	CASSAETGSGEQFF	TRBJ2-1	once	TRBD1	TRBV10-1
TGTGCCTGGAAAACAGGGCAGACCTCTCTCGAGCAGTACTTC	CAWKTGQTSLEQYF	TRBJ2-7	-	-	TRBV30
TGTGCCAGCTCGACGGGAGAAGGGGTCCGTGCGTCTTCCGAAGCTTTCTTT	CASSTGEGVRASSEAFF	TRBJ1-1	-	-	TRBV18
TGTGCCAGCAATGCAACTAATGAAAAACTGTTTTTT	CASNATNEKLFF	TRBJ1-4	-	-	TRBV27
TGTGCCACCCGGGGGGGCGGGGGTGAAAAACTGTTTTTT	CATRGGGGEKLFF	TRBJ1-4	-	-	TRBV28
TGTGCCAGCAGCGAGACAGAAAGCTATGGCTACACCTTC	CASSETESYGYTF	TRBJ1-2	-	-	TRBV7-9
TGTGCCAGCAGCTACCTTAAACTAGCGGGGACCTACAATGAGCAGTTCTTC	CASSYLKLAGTYNEQFF	TRBJ2-1	-	TRBD2	TRBV7-2
TGTGCCAGCAGTGACTCTATGAGTAAGGCGACAGATACGCAGTATTTT	CASSDSMSKATDTQYF	TRBJ2-3	-	-	TRBV6-4
TGTGCCAGCAGCTTGGGTAGAACTAATGAAAAACTGTTTTTT	CASSLGRTNEKLFF	TRBJ1-4	-	-	TRBV5-6
TGTGCCAGCAGTGAAATGGGGGCGCGAGCTTTCTTT	CASSEMGARAFF	TRBJ1-1	-	-	TRBV2
TGTGCCAGCAGCCCAAGCAGGGCGTCTGGAAACACCATATATTTT	CASSPSRASGNTIYF	TRBJ1-3	-	-	TRBV6-5
TGTGCCAGCAGTACGGGAGCTGATTCACCCCTCCACTTT	CASSTGADSPLHF	TRBJ1-6	-	-	TRBV2
TGTGCCAGCAGCTTGGCCGGGGGGTCACGGGAGACCCAGTACTTC	CASSLAGGSRETQYF	TRBJ2-5	-	TRBD2	TRBV7-6
TGTGCCAGCAGTAAACTAGCGGGGGGGCCGACGCTAGCCAAAAACATTCAGTACTTC	CASSKLAGGPTLAKNIQYF	TRBJ2-4	once	TRBD2	TRBV6-2/TRBV6-3
TGTGCCAGCAATGAGAATACAGTCGGGGGCGGAGATACGCAGTATTTT	CASNENTVGGGDTQYF	TRBJ2-3	-	-	TRBV7-2
TGTGCCAGCAGCTTGGCCGGGACCGGAGCTTTCTTT	CASSLAGTGAFF	TRBJ1-1	-	-	TRBV5-4